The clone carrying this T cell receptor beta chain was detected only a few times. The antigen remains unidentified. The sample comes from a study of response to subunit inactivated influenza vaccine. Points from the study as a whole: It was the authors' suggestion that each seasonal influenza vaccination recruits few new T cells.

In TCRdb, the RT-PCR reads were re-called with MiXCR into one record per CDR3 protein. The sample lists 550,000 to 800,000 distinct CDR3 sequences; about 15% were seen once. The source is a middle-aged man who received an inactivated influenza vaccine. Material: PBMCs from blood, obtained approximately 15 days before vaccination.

CDR3 DNA sequence: TGTGCCAGCAGCTTAGCGTTTTTTTCCTACAATGAGCAGTTCTTC. This gives the protein CASSLAFFSYNEQFF. The J gene is TRBJ2-1, the V gene TRBV7-2; D unclear. The CDR3 loop spans 15 amino acids. Germline assignment: CDR1 SGHTA and CDR2 FQGNSA. Trimming took 0 bases from V and 1 from J, leaving 7 bases between them.